This T cell receptor beta chain was retrieved from a study of shared clonotypes between healthy human individuals. The study's findings and limits: The four-donor shared clonotypes exceeded non-shared clonotypes in generation probability, with non-shared ones scoring lower. Since donors were few, the genetic and exposure-history diversity represented was limited.

Sequencing used immunoSEQ multiplex PCR; TCRdb keeps in-frame clones, though not all of them. The sample consists of around 2.3 million clones, around 95% of them appearing once. This clone was counted only a few times. Its matching antigen is unknown. Other DNA sequences in this sample translate to the same CDR3. J was trimmed by 1 base and V by 4 bases; bases with no gene match: 2. In germline, CDR1 is KGHSH, CDR2 LQKENI. This CDR3 spans 14 amino acids. Memory CD4+ cells were the fraction left after CD45RA+ naive selection. The V gene is TRBV18, the J gene TRBJ2-7; 9 bases match TRBD1. Sequencing was done on a sample of naive CD4+ T cells sorted from blood. Subset in this sample: CD45RA+ positively selected. This receptor was identified in a man aged 18-30 years in good health. For the CDR3, the DNA is TGTGCCAGCTCACAGGGACAGGGTTCCTACGAGCAGTACTTC. Its translation is CASSQGQGSYEQYF.